This T cell receptor (beta chain) was sequenced for a study of neoadjuvant anti-PD-1 for oral cavity cancer. Sequenced by immunoSEQ multiplex PCR; TCRdb stores in-frame clones only, minus some. The sample yields approximately 15,000 clones, 40% seen once. CDR1 is SGHRS and CDR2 is YFSETQ in the germline V gene. V was shortened by 0 bases and J by 6 bases, with 15 bases between the two germline ends. The CDR3 runs to 15 residues. Indicated time point: after neoadjuvant nivolumab, at surgical resection. This clone was detected only once. The sequences come from tumor tissue, collected after nivolumab (anti-PD-1) treatment. The sequence came from a person aged 40 to 85 with oral cavity squamous cell carcinoma. The chain couples TRBV5-1 to TRBJ1-2; D is undetermined. This chain's CDR3 is CASSLEFPRRNGYTF. The DNA of the CDR3 is TGCGCCAGCAGCTTGGAGTTCCCGCGCCGGAATGGCTACACCTTC. The full variable domain, rest sourced from reference TRBV5-1 and TRBJ1-2, is KAGVTQTPRYLIKTRGQQVTLSCSPISGHRSVSWYQQTPGQGLQFLFEYFSETQRNKGNFPGRFSGRQFSNSRSEMNVSTLELGDSALYLCASSLEFPRRNGYTFGSGTRLTVV.